This T cell receptor beta chain was identified in a study of early T cells in non-severe SARS-CoV-2 infection. Findings and limits, study-wide: Anti-spike CD8 responses were favored by VDJdb matching, which missed private and CD4 specificities.

Unique molecular identifiers tagged individual cDNA molecules. Each CDR3 protein gets one entry after TCRdb re-called the 5' RACE reads with MiXCR. The table has around 99,000 distinct CDR3 sequences, roughly 10% seen once. About this clonotype itself: Its antigen is undetermined.

This TCR derives from an adult who was a healthcare worker with PCR-confirmed SARS-CoV-2 infection or an uninfected control (not recorded which). Sequenced input: whole blood.

The CDR3 DNA follows: TGCAGTGCCAAGTGGCCCCAGAATGAAAAACTGTTTTTT. Its protein product is CSAKWPQNEKLFF. The genes are TRBV20-1 and TRBJ1-4; D gene unclear. Germline loops: CDR1 DFQATT, CDR2 SNEGSKA (reference sequence). This CDR3 has 13 amino acids. Trimming left V 6 bases short and J 5 bases short, with 13 bases between.